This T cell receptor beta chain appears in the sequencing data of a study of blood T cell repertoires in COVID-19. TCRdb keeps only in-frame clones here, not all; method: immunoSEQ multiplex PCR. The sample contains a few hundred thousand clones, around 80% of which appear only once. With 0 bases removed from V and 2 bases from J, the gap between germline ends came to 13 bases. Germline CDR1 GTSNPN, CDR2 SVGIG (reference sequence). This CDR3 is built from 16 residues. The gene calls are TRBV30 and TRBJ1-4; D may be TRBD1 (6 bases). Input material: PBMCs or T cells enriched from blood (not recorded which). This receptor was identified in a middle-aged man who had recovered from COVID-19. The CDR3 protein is CAWSVGGSNTNEKLFF. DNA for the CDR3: TGTGCCTGGAGTGTAGGGGGAAGTAACACTAATGAAAAACTGTTTTTT.